This T cell receptor beta chain is drawn from a study of shared clonotypes between healthy human individuals. CDR3 length: 13 amino acids. V shed 6 bases and J shed 9 bases, with 15 bases lying between them. The germline V gene encodes CDR1 MNHEY and CDR2 SMNVEV (reference sequence). In the source study's methods: Filtering was not the same, since immunoSEQ gave junction-only sequences without quality scores. TCRdb's copy holds only in-frame clones and misses some; the assay was immunoSEQ multiplex PCR. For V, J and clone size, that table is used; D and trimming come from the DNA. The data contain fewer than 1 million clones, about 96% of them seen just once; the ten biggest clones take up roughly 0.23%. Naive CD8 isolation took CD45RO-negative cells positively selected for CCR7 and excluded terminally differentiated effector memory CD45RA+ cells.

The sequenced sample was naive CD8+ T cells sorted from blood. This receptor was identified in a man between 25 and 39 years old in good health. V is TRBV27 and J is TRBJ2-1; the D is unclear. CDR3 coding DNA: TGTGCCAGCAGCCATTTGGGTACTCTTGAGCAGTTCTTC. This encodes CASSHLGTLEQFF.